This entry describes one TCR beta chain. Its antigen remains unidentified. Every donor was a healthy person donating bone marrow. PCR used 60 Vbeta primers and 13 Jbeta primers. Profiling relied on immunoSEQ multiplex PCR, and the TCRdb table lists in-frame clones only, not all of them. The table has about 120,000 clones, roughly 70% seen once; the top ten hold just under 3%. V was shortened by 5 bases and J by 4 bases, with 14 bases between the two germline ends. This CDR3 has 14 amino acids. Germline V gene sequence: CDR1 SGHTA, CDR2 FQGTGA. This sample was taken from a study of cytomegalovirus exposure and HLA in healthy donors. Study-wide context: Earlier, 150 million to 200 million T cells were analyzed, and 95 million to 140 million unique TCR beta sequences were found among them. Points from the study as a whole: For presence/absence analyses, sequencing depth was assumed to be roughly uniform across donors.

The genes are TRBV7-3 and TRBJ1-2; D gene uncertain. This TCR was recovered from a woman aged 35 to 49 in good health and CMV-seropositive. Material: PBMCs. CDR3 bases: TGTGCCAGCAGCGTAGGACGGGATGCCTATGGCTACACCTTC. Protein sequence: CASSVGRDAYGYTF.